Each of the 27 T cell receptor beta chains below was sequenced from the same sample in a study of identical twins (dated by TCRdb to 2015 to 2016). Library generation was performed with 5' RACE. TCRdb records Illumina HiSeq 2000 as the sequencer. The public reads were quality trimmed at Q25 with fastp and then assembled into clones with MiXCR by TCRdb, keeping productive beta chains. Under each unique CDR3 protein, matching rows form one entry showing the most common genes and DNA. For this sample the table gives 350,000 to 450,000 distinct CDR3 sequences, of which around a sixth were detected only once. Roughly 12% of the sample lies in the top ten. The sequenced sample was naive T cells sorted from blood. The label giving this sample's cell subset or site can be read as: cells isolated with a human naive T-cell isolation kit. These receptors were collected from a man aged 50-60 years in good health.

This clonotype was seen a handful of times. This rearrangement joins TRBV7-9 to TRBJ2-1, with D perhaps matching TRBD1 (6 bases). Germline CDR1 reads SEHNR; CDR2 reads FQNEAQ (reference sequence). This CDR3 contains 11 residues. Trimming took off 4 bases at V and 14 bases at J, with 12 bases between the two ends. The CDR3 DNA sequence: TGTGCCAGCAGCTCGGACAGATTGAAGTTCTTC. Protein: CASSSDRLKFF.

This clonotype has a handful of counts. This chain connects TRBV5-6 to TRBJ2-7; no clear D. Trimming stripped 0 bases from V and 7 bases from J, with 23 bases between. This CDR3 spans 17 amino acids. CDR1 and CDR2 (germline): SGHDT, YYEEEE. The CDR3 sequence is CASSLGHTVRDTLEQYF. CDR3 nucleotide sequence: TGTGCCAGCAGCTTGGGTCACACAGTTAGGGATACCCTGGAGCAGTACTTC.

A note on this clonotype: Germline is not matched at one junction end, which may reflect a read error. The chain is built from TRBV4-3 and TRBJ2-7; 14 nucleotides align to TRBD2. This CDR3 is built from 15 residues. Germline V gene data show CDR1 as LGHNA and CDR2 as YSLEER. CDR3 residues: CASSQGTSGGRRGVF. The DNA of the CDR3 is TGCGCCAGCAGCCAGGGGACTAGCGGGGGCCGGAGGGGGGTCTTC.

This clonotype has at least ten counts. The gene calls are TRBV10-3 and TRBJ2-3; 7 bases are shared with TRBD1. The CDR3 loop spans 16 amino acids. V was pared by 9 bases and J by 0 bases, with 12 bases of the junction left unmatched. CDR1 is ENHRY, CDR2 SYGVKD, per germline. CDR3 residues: CAILKLKTGSTDTQYF. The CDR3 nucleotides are TGTGCCATTCTCAAATTAAAGACAGGGAGCACAGATACGCAGTATTTT.

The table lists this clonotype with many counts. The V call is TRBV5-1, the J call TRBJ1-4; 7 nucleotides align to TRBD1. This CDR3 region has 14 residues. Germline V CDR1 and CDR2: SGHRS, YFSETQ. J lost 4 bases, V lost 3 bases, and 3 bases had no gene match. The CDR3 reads CASSSGQLNEKLFF. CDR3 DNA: TGCGCCAGCAGCTCGGGACAGCTTAATGAAAAACTGTTTTTT.

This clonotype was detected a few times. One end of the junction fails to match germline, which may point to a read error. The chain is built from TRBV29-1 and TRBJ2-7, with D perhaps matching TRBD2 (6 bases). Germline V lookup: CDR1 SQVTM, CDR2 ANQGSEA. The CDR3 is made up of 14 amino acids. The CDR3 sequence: CSVAGTLTPYEQYF. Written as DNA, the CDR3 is TGCAGCGTTGCCGGGACTCTTACCCCCTATGAGCAGTACTTC.

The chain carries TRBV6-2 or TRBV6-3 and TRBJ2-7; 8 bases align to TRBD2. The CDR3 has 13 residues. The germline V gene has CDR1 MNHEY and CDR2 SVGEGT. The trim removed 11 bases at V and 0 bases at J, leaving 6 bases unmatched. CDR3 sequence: CACSGLGSYEQYF. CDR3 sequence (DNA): TGTGCCTGTTCGGGACTAGGCTCCTACGAGCAGTACTTC.

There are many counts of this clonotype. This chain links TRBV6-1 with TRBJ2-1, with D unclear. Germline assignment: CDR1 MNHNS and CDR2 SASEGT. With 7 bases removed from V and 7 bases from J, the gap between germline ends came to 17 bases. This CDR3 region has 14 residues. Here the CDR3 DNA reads TGTGCCAGCACGATCACAGTTTTGGGGAATGAGCAGTTCTTC. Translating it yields CASTITVLGNEQFF.

CDR3 in amino acids: CASSLVVSGGPHEQYF. CDR3 in DNA: TGTGCCAGCAGCTTAGTGGTAAGCGGAGGGCCCCACGAGCAGTACTTC. The chain recombines TRBV7-6 with TRBJ2-7, with D perhaps matching TRBD2 (6 bases). The germline V and J ends were trimmed by 1 base and 5 bases, with 18 bases remaining between them. There are 16 residues in the CDR3. Per germline, CDR1 SGHVS and CDR2 FNYEAQ.

CDR3 in DNA: TGTGCCAGCAGCTTAGCCCAAGGACTGAGTTCCTACGAGCAGTACTTC. This codes for CASSLAQGLSSYEQYF. The chain employs TRBV7-9 and TRBJ2-7, with TRBD2 as a possible D gene (5 bases). The CDR3 extends over 16 amino acids. The V end was cut by 0 bases, the J end by 1 base, with 13 bases between. Germline V gene sequence: CDR1 SEHNR, CDR2 FQNEAQ (reference sequence).

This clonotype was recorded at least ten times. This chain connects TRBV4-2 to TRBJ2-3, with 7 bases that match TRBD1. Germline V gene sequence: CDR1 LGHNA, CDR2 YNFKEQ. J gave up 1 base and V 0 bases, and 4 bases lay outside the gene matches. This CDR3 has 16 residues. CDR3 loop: CASSQEGQRGTDTQYF. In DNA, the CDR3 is TGTGCCAGCAGCCAAGAGGGACAGAGGGGCACAGATACGCAGTATTTT.

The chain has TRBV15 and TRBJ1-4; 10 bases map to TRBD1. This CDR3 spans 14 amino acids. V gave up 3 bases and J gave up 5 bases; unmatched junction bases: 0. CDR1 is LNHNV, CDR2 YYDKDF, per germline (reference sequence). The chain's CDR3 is CATSRGQGNEKLFF. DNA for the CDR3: TGTGCCACCAGCAGGGGACAGGGGAATGAAAAACTGTTTTTT.

The CDR3 is CASSQDPYRNSNQPQHF. CDR3 in DNA: TGCGCCAGCAGCCAAGATCCCTACAGGAATAGCAATCAGCCCCAGCATTTT. The genes are TRBV4-1 and TRBJ1-5; possible D gene TRBD1, 5 bases. V gave up 0 bases and J gave up 0 bases, with 12 bases separating them. This CDR3 comprises 17 residues. Germline CDR1 is MGHRA and CDR2 is YSYEKL.

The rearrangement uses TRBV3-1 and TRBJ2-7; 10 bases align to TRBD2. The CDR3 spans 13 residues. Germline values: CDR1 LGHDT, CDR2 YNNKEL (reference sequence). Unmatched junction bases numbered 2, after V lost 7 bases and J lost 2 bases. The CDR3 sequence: CASNLAGAYEQYF. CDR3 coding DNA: TGTGCCAGCAATCTAGCGGGAGCCTACGAGCAGTACTTC.

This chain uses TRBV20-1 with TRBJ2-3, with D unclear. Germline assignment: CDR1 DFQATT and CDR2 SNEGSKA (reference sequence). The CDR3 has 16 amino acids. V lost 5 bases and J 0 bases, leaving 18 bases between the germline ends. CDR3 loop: CSALLPIARSTDTQYF. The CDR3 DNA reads TGCAGTGCTTTACTCCCGATAGCCCGAAGCACAGATACGCAGTATTTT.

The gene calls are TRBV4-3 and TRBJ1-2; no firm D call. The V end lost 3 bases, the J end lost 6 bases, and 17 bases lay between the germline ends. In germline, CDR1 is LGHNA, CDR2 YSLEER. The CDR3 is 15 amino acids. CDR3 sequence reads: CASSQQHRAADGYTF. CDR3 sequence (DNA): TGCGCCAGCAGCCAGCAGCACCGGGCTGCCGATGGCTACACCTTC.

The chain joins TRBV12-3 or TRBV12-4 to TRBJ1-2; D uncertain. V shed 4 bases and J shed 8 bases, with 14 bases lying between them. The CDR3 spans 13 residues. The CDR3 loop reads CASSSGSLWGYTF. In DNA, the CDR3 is TGTGCCAGCAGTTCCGGGAGTCTTTGGGGCTACACCTTC.

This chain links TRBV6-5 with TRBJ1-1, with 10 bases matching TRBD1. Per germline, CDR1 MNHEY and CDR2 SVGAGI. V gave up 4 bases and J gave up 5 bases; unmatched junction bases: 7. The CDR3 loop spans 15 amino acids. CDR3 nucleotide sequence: TGTGCCAGCAGTTCATGGACAGGGGGAGGTACTGAAGCTTTCTTT. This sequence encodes CASSSWTGGGTEAFF.

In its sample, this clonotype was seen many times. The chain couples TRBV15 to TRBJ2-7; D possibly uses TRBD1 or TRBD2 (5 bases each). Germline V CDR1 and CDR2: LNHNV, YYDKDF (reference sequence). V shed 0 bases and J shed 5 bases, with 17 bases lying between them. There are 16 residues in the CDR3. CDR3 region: CATSRDRAGAWDEQYF. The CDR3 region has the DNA TGTGCCACCAGCAGAGATAGGGCCGGGGCCTGGGACGAGCAGTACTTC.

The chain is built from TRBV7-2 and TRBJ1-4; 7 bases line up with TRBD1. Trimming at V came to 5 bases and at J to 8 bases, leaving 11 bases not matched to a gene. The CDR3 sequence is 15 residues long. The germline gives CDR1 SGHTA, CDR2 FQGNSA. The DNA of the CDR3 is TGTGCCAGCAGCGTTTTTAGAGGGGGCCCCGAAAAACTGTTTTTT. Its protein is CASSVFRGGPEKLFF.

This CDR3 reads CASSLGGPSNQPQHF. Here the CDR3 DNA reads TGTGCCAGCAGCCTAGGGGGGCCTAGCAATCAGCCCCAGCATTTT. The chain carries TRBV7-2 and TRBJ1-5; weak D call: TRBD1 (6 bases). Trimming took off 5 bases at V and 0 bases at J, with 11 bases between the two ends. CDR3 length equals 15 residues. The germline CDR1 and CDR2 sequences are SGHTA and FQGNSA. Drawing the rest from reference TRBV7-2 and TRBJ1-5, the complete variable domain is GAGVSQSPSNKVTEKGKDVELRCDPISGHTALYWYRQSLGQGLEFLIYFQGNSAPDKSGLPSDRFSAERTGGSVSTLTIQRTQQEDSAVYLCASSLGGPSNQPQHFGDGTRLSIL.

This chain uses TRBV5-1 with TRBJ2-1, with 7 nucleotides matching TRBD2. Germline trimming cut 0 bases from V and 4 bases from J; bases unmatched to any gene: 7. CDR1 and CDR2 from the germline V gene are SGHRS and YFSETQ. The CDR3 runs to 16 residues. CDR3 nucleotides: TGCGCCAGCAGCTTGGATCCAGCGGGGAATTACAATGAGCAGTTCTTC. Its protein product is CASSLDPAGNYNEQFF.

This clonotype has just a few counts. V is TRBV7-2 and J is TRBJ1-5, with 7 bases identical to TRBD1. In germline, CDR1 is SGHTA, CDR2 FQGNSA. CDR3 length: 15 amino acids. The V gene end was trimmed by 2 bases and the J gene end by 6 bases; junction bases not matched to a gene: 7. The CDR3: CASSLRGGAFQPQHF. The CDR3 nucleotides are TGTGCCAGCAGCTTAAGAGGGGGCGCCTTTCAGCCCCAGCATTTT.

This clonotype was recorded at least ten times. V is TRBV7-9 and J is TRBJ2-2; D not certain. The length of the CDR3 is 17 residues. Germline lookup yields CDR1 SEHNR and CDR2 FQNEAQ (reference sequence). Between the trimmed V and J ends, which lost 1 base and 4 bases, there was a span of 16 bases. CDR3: CASSLVAPLYLTGELFF. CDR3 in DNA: TGTGCCAGCAGCTTAGTTGCCCCCCTATATCTCACCGGGGAGCTGTTTTTT.

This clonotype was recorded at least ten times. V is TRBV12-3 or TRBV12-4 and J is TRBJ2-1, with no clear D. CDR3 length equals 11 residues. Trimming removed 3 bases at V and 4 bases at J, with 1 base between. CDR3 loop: CASSFYNEQFF. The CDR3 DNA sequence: TGTGCCAGCAGTTTTTACAATGAGCAGTTCTTC.

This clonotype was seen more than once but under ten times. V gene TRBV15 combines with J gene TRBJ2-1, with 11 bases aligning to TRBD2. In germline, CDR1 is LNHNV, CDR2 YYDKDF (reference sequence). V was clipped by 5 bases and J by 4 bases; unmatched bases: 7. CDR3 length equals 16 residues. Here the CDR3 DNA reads TGTGCCACCAGCCGCCTGGCTAGCGGGAGGTACAATGAGCAGTTCTTC. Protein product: CATSRLASGRYNEQFF.

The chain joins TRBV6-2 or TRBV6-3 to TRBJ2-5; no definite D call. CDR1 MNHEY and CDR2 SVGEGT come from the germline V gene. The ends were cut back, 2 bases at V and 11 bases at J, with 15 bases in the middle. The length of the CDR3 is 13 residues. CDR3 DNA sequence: TGTGCCAGCAGTTACGGAACAGCCCCTATTCAGTACTTC. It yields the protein CASSYGTAPIQYF.